This T cell receptor (beta chain) was retrieved from a study of Graves' ophthalmopathy and Graves' hyperthyroidism. TCR beta CDR3 regions were amplified from RNA transcripts. In the first round, RT-PCR was carried out with HTBI primers, and a multiplex PCR formed the second round. TCRdb used MiXCR to reprocess the multiplex PCR reads, holding one entry per CDR3 protein. The sample contains about 170,000 distinct CDR3 sequences, 30% to 45% of which appear only once. This clonotype was recorded at least ten times. CDR1 MNHEY and CDR2 SMNVEV come from the germline V gene (reference sequence). The CDR3 sequence is 13 residues long. V dropped 5 bases and J dropped 4; count of bases not matched to a gene: 4.

The chain joins TRBV27 to TRBJ2-7, with 8 bases fitting TRBD2. The sample comprised peripheral blood. The clonotype originates from a woman aged 40 to 50 with Graves' ophthalmopathy. CDR3 sequence reads: CASSRGGPYEQYF. The CDR3 bases are TGTGCCAGCAGTCGGGGGGGGCCTTACGAGCAGTACTTC.